This entry features one T cell receptor beta chain sequence. This clone's antigen is unknown. Base-call qualities are not available, and no considerably larger clone is one nucleotide away. This entry comes from a study of shared clonotypes between healthy human individuals (dated by TCRdb to 2018 to 2020). Turning to the overall study: The cohort comprised a couple of women and a few men aged 18 to 49 years. Per donor, three plates each were used for CD4 naive and CD4 memory, two for CD8 naive, and one for CD8 memory. Blood TCR repertoires of 5 or 6 healthy adults were deeply sequenced to estimate repertoire size and the extent of clonotype sharing between individuals. Different laboratories and diverse techniques were used to prepare libraries and sequence TCR repertoires, to increase sequencing depth and limit assay-specific biases. Per donor, leukapheresis produced somewhere between about 0.85 and 9.5 billion PBMCs. Findings and caveats that apply to the study as a whole: Incomplete sequencing was indicated by rarefaction of sorted-subset datasets, despite the large sequencing depth. Pairwise subsampling indicated that sequencing depth was expected to affect the degree of clonotype sharing among donors. Because the study included only a small number of donors, the genetic and exposure-history diversity represented was limited. Naive subsets generally had larger estimated clonotype richness than memory subsets. When a handful of donors were compared, the shared fraction of clonotypes was 5% to 6.5% for naive CD4, around 3.6% for naive CD8, about 2.4% for memory CD4, and 0.3% to 0.5% for memory CD8. Higher generation probabilities were observed for clonotypes shared by all four sorted-subset donors than for non-shared clonotypes. Sampling was restricted to blood, and TCR repertoires in tissues likely differ from the TCR repertoires found in blood.

The junction shows trimming of 3 bases on V and 2 bases on J, and the gene matches do not reach 2 bases of it. The CDR3 goes from the cysteine to the phenylalanine over 13 residues. Of all the DNA, just the CDR3 is kept, 39 bases in frame from base 1. The germline V gene sets CDR1 to SGDLS and CDR2 to YYNGEE. CD8 naive samples were obtained by positive selection for CCR7 among CD45RO-negative cells, yielding a CD45RA+CCR7+ population from which TemRA cells were excluded. Donors were healthy HIV-negative adults with no recently reported acute infections or vaccinations. Every donor was a Caucasian adult residing in Nashville, Tennessee, USA. After blood collection by leukapheresis, PBMCs were isolated using Ficoll-Histopaque density gradient centrifugation and then cryopreserved in the vapor phase of liquid nitrogen. Analytical flow cytometry was used to check the purity and quantity of each magnetically sorted T cell population. Genomic DNA was isolated from each sorted fraction and quantified by UV absorbance on a Nanodrop 2000c.

Using the deep immunoSEQ assay, TCR CDR3 regions were amplified from genomic DNA by multiplex PCR. For each cell subset, the extracted genomic DNA was distributed evenly across all wells of several immunoSEQ 96-well plates, and each plate served as one replicate. For sorted subsets, approximately 210 ng of genomic DNA, equivalent to 25,000 to 35,000 T cell genomes, went into each replicate PCR. Purified libraries were quantified with a Qubit 3.0 fluorometer, sized on a Bioanalyzer 2100, and re-quantified with the KAPA Library Quantification kit. Each immunoSEQ 96-well plate was sequenced on its own single-read 150-cycle Illumina NextSeq 550 flow cell. The original pipeline was this. Because only junctional sequences without quality scores were contained in the immunoSEQ output, filtering matching that applied to full-length reads could not be performed. To assign V/J genes and CDR3, sequences were annotated against IMGT germline references using PyIR, a Python wrapper for IgBLAST v1.9. Reads were removed for weak V/J assignments (E-value above 1e-6), missing CDR3, stop codons, out-of-frame junctions, or ambiguous translated residues. V3J clonotypes were defined as sequences sharing the same inferred V gene, J gene, and CDR3 amino acid sequence. The percentage overlap between two repertoires was calculated by dividing the number of shared unique clonotypes by the size of the smaller repertoire. RTK rarefaction, the Chao1 estimator, and Recon v2.1 estimates of unobserved clonotypes were used to assess repertoire richness. Generation probabilities were computed with OLGA for all TCRbeta clonotypes obtained by the gDNA method from several donors. The immuneACCESS repertoire file appears here via TCRdb, limited to in-frame rearrangements. These files lack a portion of the clones; in checked studies, under half of the deficit traces to unresolved V genes, and the cause of the others is not known. From that table come the V and J calls and clone size; the DNA was used to work out D and trimming. The sample includes about 2 million clones, with about 95% observed a single time. The top ten hold more than 0.9% of the sample.

The V and J segments used are TRBV9 and TRBJ2-7, with TRBD1 identical over 7 junction bases. Sequenced: naive CD8+ T cells sorted from blood. Per the publication, the cell subset or site label means: CD45RA+CCR7+. This receptor was obtained from a man aged 18 to 30 in good health. The sequenced DNA is TGTGCCAGCAGCGAAACAGGGGCCTACGAGCAGTACTTC. Translated, this is CASSETGAYEQYF.